Below, 29 T cell receptor beta chains from the same sample are listed, as sequenced in a study of T cell repertoires in aging, cancer and after chemotherapy. Rearranged V-D-J TRB sequences were amplified with a mixed TRB-A/B primer pool. Each CDR3 protein is one row after TCRdb ran MiXCR on the multiplex PCR reads. The sample has about 1,700 distinct CDR3 sequences; roughly 52% are singletons. Amplification of TCR beta used genomic DNA extracted from peripheral blood. Sequencing used blood. These receptors all come from a human donor with a solid tumor.

The chain has TRBV11-2 and TRBJ2-3, with D tentatively TRBD1 or TRBD2 (5 bases each). Per germline, CDR1 SGHAT and CDR2 FQNNGV. The CDR3 length is 17 residues. Trimming removed 5 bases from V and 0 bases from J, with 18 bases in between. The CDR3, as DNA: TGTGCCAGCAGCCCCGGTAATGGGGGTAAGAGCACAGATACGCAGTATTTT. It codes for CASSPGNGGKSTDTQYF.

This clonotype was counted a few times. The chain joins TRBV7-2 to TRBJ1-1; no definite D call. Trimming took 0 bases from V and 4 from J, leaving 12 bases between them. Germline CDR1 reads SGHTA; CDR2 reads FQGNSA. This CDR3 is built from 15 residues. DNA of the CDR3: TGTGCCAGCAGCTTAGCGTCGCACGAATCCACTGAAGCTTTCTTT. The encoded protein is CASSLASHESTEAFF.

This clonotype came up a few times. This chain links TRBV6-5 with TRBJ1-2, with 9 bases matching TRBD1. Germline trimming cut 4 bases from V and 5 bases from J; bases unmatched to any gene: 8. This CDR3 is built from 15 residues. Germline CDR1 and CDR2: MNHEY and SVGAGI. CDR3 protein: CASSFLDGTGYGYTF. DNA of the CDR3: TGTGCCAGCAGTTTTTTAGACGGGACAGGGTATGGCTACACCTTC.

This sequence joins TRBV6-5 and TRBJ1-5, with unresolved D. V was cut by 8 bases and J by 0 bases, with 17 bases left in between. Germline V gene sequence: CDR1 MNHEY, CDR2 SVGAGI. The CDR3 totals 16 residues. The CDR3 sequence is CASAPRSDYSNQPQHF. Written as DNA, the CDR3 is TGTGCCAGCGCCCCTAGGTCAGATTATAGCAATCAGCCCCAGCATTTT.

J is TRBJ2-3 and V is TRBV5-4, with D possibly being TRBD2 (5 bases). CDR3 length equals 15 residues. Germline V gives CDR1 SGHNT, CDR2 YYREEE (reference sequence). The V end lost 5 bases, the J end lost 0 bases, and 13 bases lay between the germline ends. The CDR3 sequence is CASRLDLASTDTQYF. The DNA of the CDR3 is TGTGCCAGCAGACTCGATCTAGCCAGCACAGATACGCAGTATTTT.

The V and J genes are TRBV6-1 and TRBJ2-7; D not resolved. From germline, CDR1 is MNHNS and CDR2 SASEGT. The CDR3 consists of 14 residues. V was pared by 1 base and J by 4 bases, with 11 bases between. The CDR3 DNA reads as TGTGCCAGCAGTGAAGGGAGACGGATATACGAGCAGTACTTC. It is translated as CASSEGRRIYEQYF.

There are a few counts of this clonotype. The chain has TRBV6-1 and TRBJ2-7, with 8 bases matching TRBD1. Germline V gene sequence: CDR1 MNHNS, CDR2 SASEGT. This CDR3 contains 19 residues. The V gene end was trimmed by 3 bases and the J gene end by 1 base; junction bases not matched to a gene: 17. CDR3 nucleotides: TGTGCCAGCAGTGATACTACCGGGACAGGAGGAAGCGGGTCCTACGAGCAGTACTTC. Residues: CASSDTTGTGGSGSYEQYF.

This chain links TRBV6-6 with TRBJ2-5, with D unclear. V was pared by 0 bases and J by 4 bases, with 3 bases between. In germline, CDR1 is MNHNY, CDR2 SVGAGI (reference sequence). CDR3 size: 12 residues. CDR3 sequence: CASSYSGETQYF. The CDR3 bases are TGTGCCAGCAGTTACTCGGGAGAGACCCAGTACTTC.

In its sample, this clonotype was seen once. This chain joins TRBV6-5 and TRBJ2-7, with a tentative D call TRBD2 (5 bases). The length of the CDR3 is 14 residues. Germline V gene lookup returns CDR1 MNHEY and CDR2 SVGAGI. V shed 8 bases and J shed 3 bases, with 17 bases lying between them. In DNA form, the CDR3 reads TGTGCCAGCTCACCCGCTTGGGAGCGCTACGAGCAGTACTTC. It codes for CASSPAWERYEQYF.

The V call is TRBV6-5, the J call TRBJ1-2; D perhaps matches TRBD1 (5 bases). The V gene lost 5 bases and the J gene lost 4 bases, with 14 bases spanning the gap. The CDR3 has 14 residues. Germline V gives CDR1 MNHEY, CDR2 SVGAGI. This CDR3 is CASSARQGRYGYTF. The CDR3 DNA follows: TGTGCCAGCAGTGCCCGTCAGGGACGCTATGGCTACACCTTC.

This clonotype has only a few counts. V usage is TRBV19 and J usage is TRBJ2-7; D remains unclear. Trimming took off 3 bases at V and 3 bases at J, with 24 bases between the two ends. CDR3 length: 18 amino acids. The V gene's germline CDR1 is LNHDA and CDR2 SQIVND (reference sequence). The chain's CDR3 is CASSMYGPGRSYNYEQYF. For the CDR3, the DNA is TGTGCCAGTAGTATGTATGGTCCAGGCCGAAGTTACAACTACGAGCAGTACTTC.

The chain employs TRBV5-6 and TRBJ2-5, with 11 positions matching TRBD2. V lost 2 bases to trimming and J lost 5 bases; unmatched junction nucleotides: 5. This CDR3 is 15 amino acids long. The germline V gene encodes CDR1 SGHDT and CDR2 YYEEEE. The CDR3 here is CASSLLLAGEETQYF. The CDR3 nucleotides read TGTGCCAGCAGCTTATTACTAGCGGGAGAGGAGACCCAGTACTTC.

V usage is TRBV7-9 and J usage is TRBJ2-5, with 7 positions matching TRBD1. The CDR3 runs to 13 residues. V lost 5 bases to trimming and J lost 2 bases; unmatched junction nucleotides: 2. Germline lookup yields CDR1 SEHNR and CDR2 FQNEAQ (reference sequence). The chain's CDR3 is CASSRQGQETQYF. The DNA for the CDR3 is TGTGCCAGCAGCCGACAGGGTCAAGAGACCCAGTACTTC.

This clonotype was seen more than once but under ten times. The V and J genes are TRBV10-3 and TRBJ1-2, with D tentatively TRBD1 (6 bases). V lost 3 bases, J lost 4 bases, and 12 bases lay in between. CDR1 ENHRY and CDR2 SYGVKD come from the germline V gene. This CDR3 spans 14 amino acids. This CDR3 reads CAISEGGGRYGYTF. The CDR3 bases are TGTGCCATCAGTGAAGGAGGGGGACGCTATGGCTACACCTTC.

This clonotype was observed a single time. The CDR3 nucleotides are TGCAGTGCTAGCCACGCCACAGGGCTAGCTAACTATGGCTACACCTTC. It is translated as CSASHATGLANYGYTF. The chain uses TRBV20-1 and TRBJ1-2, with D tentatively TRBD1 (6 bases). Germline lookup yields CDR1 DFQATT and CDR2 SNEGSKA (reference sequence). The CDR3 is 16 amino acids. V lost 3 bases and J lost 0, with 17 bases in between.

The rearrangement joins TRBV6-4 to TRBJ2-3, with 9 bases fitting TRBD2. CDR1 and CDR2 (germline): MRHNA, SNTAGT. This CDR3 region has 15 residues. V shed 4 bases and J 0 bases; nucleotides not matched to a gene: 2. CDR3 sequence: CASSGTSASTDTQYF. CDR3 coding DNA: TGTGCCAGCAGTGGGACTAGCGCTAGCACAGATACGCAGTATTTT.

The V and J genes are TRBV6-5 and TRBJ2-3, with 10 bases fitting TRBD1. The J segment lost 1 base and the V segment lost 10 bases, leaving 11 bases of the junction unmatched. Per germline, CDR1 MNHEY and CDR2 SVGAGI. The CDR3 loop spans 16 amino acids. CDR3 sequence (DNA): TGTGCCAACTCACCGACAGGGGGCAAGGGCACAGATACGCAGTATTTT. This encodes CANSPTGGKGTDTQYF.

This rearrangement joins TRBV28 to TRBJ2-1; no clear D. The CDR3 runs 11 residues. Germline CDR1 MDHEN, CDR2 SYDVKM. The germline V and J ends were trimmed by 9 bases and 5 bases, with 8 bases remaining between them. CDR3: CASQLNNEQFF. In DNA form, the CDR3 reads TGTGCCAGTCAGCTGAACAATGAGCAGTTCTTC.

This clonotype has a handful of counts. This chain uses TRBV19 with TRBJ1-1; D is undetermined. There are 12 residues in the CDR3. V shed 8 bases and J shed 3 bases, with 10 bases lying between them. CDR1 and CDR2 from the germline V gene are LNHDA and SQIVND (reference sequence). CDR3 protein: CASDAVDTEAFF. In DNA, the CDR3 is TGTGCCAGTGACGCGGTGGACACTGAAGCTTTCTTT.

This clonotype has just a few counts. The V gene is TRBV7-9, the J gene TRBJ1-2, with D possibly being TRBD1 (5 bases). The CDR3 length is 13 residues. Germline V gene lookup returns CDR1 SEHNR and CDR2 FQNEAQ (reference sequence). V was pared by 5 bases and J by 3 bases, with 10 bases between. The CDR3 DNA reads TGTGCCAGCAGCCTGACAGACCACTATGGCTACACCTTC. Protein sequence: CASSLTDHYGYTF.

The sample holds a few counts of this clonotype. V and J are TRBV10-2 and TRBJ2-3; no reliable D call. Looked up from germline, CDR1 is WSHSY and CDR2 is SAAADI. Trimming cost V 8 bases and J 1 base, with 13 bases left between them. CDR3 length equals 14 residues. CDR3 residues: CASAAPARTDTQYF. In DNA form, the CDR3 reads TGCGCCAGCGCCGCTCCGGCGCGCACAGATACGCAGTATTTT.

The rearrangement uses TRBV28 and TRBJ1-2, with D tentatively TRBD1 (6 bases). V was trimmed by 5 bases and J by 8 bases, leaving 15 bases between them. CDR1 is MDHEN, CDR2 SYDVKM, per germline. The CDR3 totals 13 residues. CDR3 coding DNA: TGTGCCAGCAGTGCTACACAGGGATACGGCTACACCTTC. Its protein product is CASSATQGYGYTF.

The V and J genes are TRBV20-1 and TRBJ1-2, with 7 bases aligning to TRBD1. CDR3 length: 14 residues. The germline V gene has CDR1 DFQATT and CDR2 SNEGSKA (reference sequence). With 4 bases clipped from V and 8 bases from J, the junction kept 13 bases outside the gene matches. CDR3 loop: CSAKSTGSWGGYTF. In DNA form, the CDR3 reads TGCAGTGCTAAATCGACAGGGTCCTGGGGCGGCTACACCTTC.

The chain joins TRBV27 to TRBJ2-1; TRBD2 matches at 10 bases. Per the germline V gene, CDR1 is MNHEY and CDR2 is SMNVEV (reference sequence). CDR3 length: 17 residues. With 5 bases clipped from V and 3 bases from J, the junction kept 10 bases outside the gene matches. CDR3 amino acids: CASSPEGSSGGYNEQFF. The CDR3 DNA sequence: TGTGCCAGCAGTCCAGAAGGCTCTAGCGGGGGCTACAATGAGCAGTTCTTC.

This clonotype was observed a handful of times. V usage is TRBV20-1 and J usage is TRBJ1-5; perhaps TRBD1 as D (6 bases). CDR1 DFQATT and CDR2 SNEGSKA come from the germline V gene (reference sequence). The CDR3 totals 14 residues. Trimming left V 6 bases short and J 0 bases short, with 12 bases between. The CDR3 is CSAARQDSNQPQHF. The CDR3 nucleotides read TGCAGTGCAGCGAGACAGGATAGCAATCAGCCCCAGCATTTT.

This rearrangement joins TRBV19 to TRBJ1-1; a weak D match, TRBD1 (6 bases). Trimming took 4 bases from V and 6 from J, leaving 9 bases between them. CDR1 LNHDA and CDR2 SQIVND come from the germline V gene (reference sequence). The CDR3 spans 12 residues. The CDR3 sequence: CASSTRTAEAFF. The CDR3 bases are TGTGCCAGTAGTACTCGGACAGCTGAAGCTTTCTTT.

The rearrangement links TRBV19 to TRBJ1-1; D call uncertain. The CDR3 is 15 amino acids. Trimming shortened V by 7 bases and J by 3 bases, and 18 bases separated the two germline ends. The germline V gene encodes CDR1 LNHDA and CDR2 SQIVND (reference sequence). The CDR3 coding sequence is TGTGCCAGTACTAATGAATGGGGTGGGGACACTGAAGCTTTCTTT. Its translation: CASTNEWGGDTEAFF.

The V and J genes are TRBV20-1 and TRBJ2-7, with 9 nucleotides matching TRBD2. The V and J ends lost 5 bases and 5 bases, in that order; junction bases with no gene match: 10. CDR1 is DFQATT, CDR2 SNEGSKA, per germline (reference sequence). The CDR3 has 14 residues. CDR3 sequence reads: CSAPQAGGAHEQYF. For the CDR3, the DNA is TGCAGTGCTCCCCAAGCGGGAGGCGCCCACGAGCAGTACTTC.

V gene TRBV12-3 or TRBV12-4 combines with J gene TRBJ2-2, with D possibly being TRBD1 or TRBD2 (5 bases each). The V and J ends lost 5 bases and 0 bases respectively, with 13 bases between them. This CDR3 has 16 amino acids. CDR3 DNA: TGTGCCAGCAGTCGGGGCCGCCGTACGAACACCGGGGAGCTGTTTTTT. Translation gives CASSRGRRTNTGELFF.